The rows below give T cell receptor beta chains drawn from one sample of a study of shared clonotypes between healthy human individuals. TCRdb's copy holds only in-frame clones and misses some; the assay was immunoSEQ multiplex PCR. The table has about 1 million clones, about 76% seen once. The sequenced sample consisted of memory CD4+ T cells sorted from blood. The receptors originated from a man in his late teens or twenties in good health. Each CDR3 is given with its conserved first and last residue. The D gene is left open where the match is weak. The listing skips clone size in some rows; elsewhere it reads once, few, many or a size class.

J gene	D gene	V gene	clone size	CDR3 protein	CDR3 DNA
TRBJ2-3	-	TRBV9	-	CASSVSRGRTDTQYF	TGTGCCAGCAGCGTATCCCGGGGACGCACAGATACGCAGTATTTT
TRBJ2-5	-	TRBV7-9	-	CASSRRTVQQETQYF	TGTGCCAGCAGCCGGCGGACAGTGCAGCAAGAGACCCAGTACTTC
TRBJ1-1	-	TRBV2	-	CASSGQPNTEAFF	TGTGCCAGCAGTGGACAGCCGAACACTGAAGCTTTCTTT
TRBJ2-5	TRBD1	TRBV5-6	-	CASSLFPGQGEETQYF	TGTGCCAGCAGCTTGTTTCCGGGACAGGGGGAAGAGACCCAGTACTTC
TRBJ1-5	-	TRBV19	few	CATGGGMGGNQPQHF	TGTGCCACCGGAGGGGGTATGGGAGGCAATCAGCCCCAGCATTTT
TRBJ2-7	-	TRBV4-1	-	CASSPGYEQYF	TGCGCCAGCAGCCCTGGGTACGAGCAGTACTTC
TRBJ1-1	TRBD1	TRBV10-3	once	CATGQGSNTEAFF	TGTGCCACCGGACAGGGTTCGAACACTGAAGCTTTCTTT
TRBJ1-2	TRBD1	TRBV5-6	few	CASSLAGTGTYGYTF	TGTGCCAGCAGCTTGGCCGGGACAGGGACCTATGGCTACACCTTC
TRBJ1-4	-	TRBV28	-	CASGLQTVEKLFF	TGTGCCAGCGGCTTACAGACTGTAGAAAAACTGTTTTTT
TRBJ1-1	-	TRBV10-1	-	CASSESAGVEAFF	TGCGCCAGCAGTGAGTCCGCAGGGGTTGAAGCTTTCTTT